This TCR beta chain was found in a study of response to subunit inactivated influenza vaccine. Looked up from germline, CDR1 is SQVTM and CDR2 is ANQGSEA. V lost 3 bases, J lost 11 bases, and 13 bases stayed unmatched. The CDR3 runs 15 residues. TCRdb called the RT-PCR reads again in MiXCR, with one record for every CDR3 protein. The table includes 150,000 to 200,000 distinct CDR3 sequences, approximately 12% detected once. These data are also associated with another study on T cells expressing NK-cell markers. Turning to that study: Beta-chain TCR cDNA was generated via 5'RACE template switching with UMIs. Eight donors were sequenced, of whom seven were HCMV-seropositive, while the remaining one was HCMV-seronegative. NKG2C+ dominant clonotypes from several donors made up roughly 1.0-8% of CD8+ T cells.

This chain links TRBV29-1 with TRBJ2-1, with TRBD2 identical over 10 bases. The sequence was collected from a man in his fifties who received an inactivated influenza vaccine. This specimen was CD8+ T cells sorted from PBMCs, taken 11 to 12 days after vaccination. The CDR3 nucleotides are TGCAGCGTTGAGTTGAGGCTAGCGGGAGTTCACCAGCAGTTCTTC. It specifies CSVELRLAGVHQQFF.